This T cell receptor beta chain was profiled in a study of molecular identifiers for immune sequencing clone quantification. CDR3 size: 18 residues. Germline V CDR1 and CDR2: SNHLY, FYNNEI. After removal of 4 bases from V and 1 base from J, the junction contained 14 bases not matched to a gene. TCRdb used MiXCR to reprocess the PCR reads, holding one entry per CDR3 protein. The sample includes approximately 500,000 distinct CDR3 sequences, around 23% of them seen just once. The rearrangement links TRBV2 to TRBJ1-1, with 8 bases lining up with TRBD1. Sequencing was performed on naive CD8+ T cells from blood, with Jurkat cell RNA spiked in. Documented subset: FACS-sorted CD8+CD4-CCR7+CD45RA+ naive T cells. This sequence originates from a human donor in good health. Some libraries in this study had Jurkat cell RNA spiked in. CDR3 DNA sequence: TGTGCCAGCAGTGTTGGGACAGGCTGGGGTTCGGAGAACACTGAAGCTTTCTTT. This translates into CASSVGTGWGSENTEAFF.